Sequencing of this TCR beta chain was carried out in a study of memory CD4+ T cells and cytomegalovirus serostatus. Germline values: CDR1 SEHNR, CDR2 FQNEAQ (reference sequence). The ends were cut back, 1 base at V and 5 bases at J, with 0 bases in the middle. The CDR3 runs 12 residues. The sort gate was single viable CD3+CD4+CD8-CD45RO+ cells for memory CD4+ T cells. Total CD4+ T cells were enriched by CD4 positive selection. The table lists this clone with a few counts. The antigen is undetermined. Whole-study results and caveats: Each of roughly 65 CMV-associated TCRbeta sequences occurred in one to five individuals. Median bootstrapped AUC for CMV status was approximately 0.96 originally, just under 0.93 US-trained.

Profiling relied on immunoSEQ multiplex PCR, and the TCRdb table lists in-frame clones only, not all of them. Of 52,000 or so clones listed, approximately 80% are singletons. This receptor was identified in an adult in good health and CMV-seronegative. The rearrangement uses TRBV7-9 and TRBJ1-6; D gene uncertain. The sequenced sample was memory CD4+ T cells from blood. CDR3 nucleotide sequence: TGTGCCAGCAGCTTAGATAATTCACCCCTCCACTTT. Translation gives CASSLDNSPLHF.